The clone carrying this T cell receptor beta chain was found a few times. The antigen is unknown. UMIs and a universal primer site were added when TCR cDNA was made by 5'RACE template switching. TCRdb re-called the 5' RACE reads through MiXCR, storing one row per CDR3 protein. The table lists about 300,000 distinct CDR3 sequences, 8.7% of them singletons. The CDR3 sequence is 18 residues long. Per germline, CDR1 SGHDN and CDR2 FVKESK. The J segment lost 4 bases and the V segment lost 5 bases, leaving 14 bases of the junction unmatched. The source of the sample is a study of T cells after yellow fever vaccination. Study context: SMART-Seq v4 Ultra Low Input handled preparation of low-cell-number fractions.

Study-wide results and caveats: Reappearing after the booster were most of the clones from primary vaccination (roughly 95% CD4, 85% to 90% CD8). Abundant clonotypes from the bulk population could contaminate FACS-sorted repertoires.

The rearrangement uses TRBV14 and TRBJ1-6; 7 bases are a match to TRBD1. The source material was CD4+ T cells sorted from PBMCs, sampled 5 days after the yellow fever booster vaccination. This receptor was taken from a young man who received the YFV17D yellow fever vaccine. The CDR3 bases are TGTGCCAGCAGCAGCTATACCGGGACAGCGGGGTATAATTCACCCCTCCACTTT. Translating it yields CASSSYTGTAGYNSPLHF.